This entry lists 29 T cell receptor beta chains sequenced from one sample in a study of blood T cell repertoires in COVID-19. The repertoire was sequenced with immunoSEQ multiplex PCR; TCRdb's copy has only in-frame clones and lacks some. The sample has roughly 150,000 clones, 82% seen once. Sequenced: peripheral blood. Receptors were obtained from a woman of 80 years or more with acute or convalescent COVID-19.

This clone was detected only a few times. The CDR3 DNA is TGTGCCAGCTCACCGGGAGCCTCCTACGAGCAGTACTTC. This sequence encodes CASSPGASYEQYF. The chain joins TRBV18 to TRBJ2-7, with a weak D call TRBD2 (5 bases). V shed 3 bases and J shed 0 bases, with 6 bases lying between them. Germline loops: CDR1 KGHSH, CDR2 LQKENI. The CDR3 extends over 13 amino acids.

The chain employs TRBV5-1 and TRBJ2-5; weak D call: TRBD2 (6 bases). CDR1 and CDR2 from the germline V gene are SGHRS and YFSETQ. V shed 2 bases and J shed 0 bases, with 8 bases lying between them. The CDR3 covers 14 residues. The CDR3 DNA reads TGCGCCAGCAGCTTCGCGGGAAACCAAGAGACCCAGTACTTC. Translated: CASSFAGNQETQYF.

J is TRBJ2-1 and V is TRBV28; D may be TRBD1 (5 bases). V gave up 5 bases and J gave up 2 bases, with 13 bases separating them. This CDR3 is 15 amino acids long. In germline, CDR1 is MDHEN, CDR2 SYDVKM. The DNA of the CDR3 is TGTGCCAGCAGTATCGACAGAACGACCTACAATGAGCAGTTCTTC. Protein sequence: CASSIDRTTYNEQFF.

The V and J genes are TRBV11-2 and TRBJ1-3; D is unresolved. Germline V lookup: CDR1 SGHAT, CDR2 FQNNGV. This CDR3 contains 16 residues. Trimming left V 2 bases short and J 0 bases short, with 11 bases between. The CDR3: CASSLPAASSGNTIYF. In DNA, the CDR3 is TGTGCCAGCAGCTTACCTGCGGCCAGCTCTGGAAACACCATATATTTT.

The chain combines TRBV11-2 with TRBJ2-6; 7 bases are shared with TRBD1. The V gene end was trimmed by 2 bases and the J gene end by 0 bases; junction bases not matched to a gene: 4. This CDR3 contains 17 residues. Germline CDR1 is SGHAT and CDR2 is FQNNGV. The CDR3 loop is CASSLLGQTSGANVLTF. As DNA, the CDR3 is TGTGCCAGCAGCTTATTGGGACAGACCTCTGGGGCCAACGTCCTGACTTTC.

The chain carries TRBV2 and TRBJ2-4; D possibly corresponds to TRBD1 (5 bases). The V end was cut by 1 base, the J end by 8 bases, with 15 bases between. Germline V CDR1 and CDR2: SNHLY, FYNNEI. This CDR3 spans 15 amino acids. This chain's CDR3 is CASSEEQGYSYIQYF. The CDR3 bases are TGTGCCAGCAGTGAAGAGCAGGGCTATTCGTACATTCAGTACTTC.

This clone was counted between two and nine times. The chain joins TRBV29-1 to TRBJ1-5; D might be TRBD1 (5 bases). CDR3 length: 13 amino acids. V gave up 4 bases and J gave up 6 bases, with 13 bases separating them. Germline assignment: CDR1 SQVTM and CDR2 ANQGSEA. The CDR3 sequence: CSVGAGISQPQHF. CDR3 in DNA: TGCAGCGTTGGGGCAGGGATTAGTCAGCCCCAGCATTTT.

This clone was observed a few times. V is TRBV5-1 and J is TRBJ2-1; TRBD2 aligns across 10 bases. The V and J ends lost 6 bases and 8 bases, in that order; junction bases with no gene match: 8. The germline gives CDR1 SGHRS, CDR2 YFSETQ. The CDR3 is 14 residues long. The CDR3 sequence: CASTQLAGYDEQFF. The CDR3 DNA reads TGCGCCAGCACCCAACTAGCGGGATACGATGAGCAGTTCTTC.

This clone came up a few times. This rearrangement joins TRBV7-8 to TRBJ2-7, with D tentatively TRBD1 (5 bases). The CDR3 runs to 11 residues. Germline V gene sequence: CDR1 SGHVS, CDR2 FQNEAQ. The CDR3 loop reads CAKGLTYEQYF. In DNA, the CDR3 is TGTGCGAAGGGGCTCACCTACGAGCAGTACTTC.

The chain couples TRBV11-2 to TRBJ2-7; 10 bases are shared with TRBD2. The V gene end was trimmed by 6 bases and the J gene end by 6 bases; junction bases not matched to a gene: 8. In germline, CDR1 is SGHAT, CDR2 FQNNGV. This CDR3 has 14 residues. For the CDR3, the DNA is TGTGCCAGCAGTTCGTTAGCGGGAGGAGGCGAGCAGTACTTC. It codes for CASSSLAGGGEQYF.

The chain is built from TRBV2 and TRBJ2-1; TRBD2 matches 8 bases. This CDR3 comprises 14 residues. Germline V lookup: CDR1 SNHLY, CDR2 FYNNEI. V shed 2 bases, J shed 7 bases, and the junction held 4 bases outside the gene matches. The CDR3 DNA reads TGTGCCAGCAGTGAAAGGGGGACTAGGAATGAGCAGTTCTTC. Translated: CASSERGTRNEQFF.

This chain joins TRBV18 and TRBJ2-7; D might be TRBD2 (5 bases). Germline CDR1 reads KGHSH; CDR2 reads LQKENI. This CDR3 is 15 amino acids long. V was clipped by 3 bases and J by 1 base, with 13 bases between them. The CDR3 bases are TGTGCCAGCTCACCGCGAACGGGAAATTCCTACGAGCAGTACTTC. Protein: CASSPRTGNSYEQYF.

The J gene is TRBJ2-3, the V gene TRBV9; 8 nucleotides line up with TRBD2. Germline CDR1 SGDLS, CDR2 YYNGEE. The V segment lost 0 bases and the J segment 2 bases; nucleotides outside the gene matches: 2. The CDR3 loop spans 15 amino acids. DNA for the CDR3: TGTGCCAGCAGCGTAGCGGGGGGGAACACAGATACGCAGTATTTT. Translated, it gives CASSVAGGNTDTQYF.

In DNA form, the CDR3 reads TGTGCCAGCAGGGGGAGCGACTATGGCTACACCTTC. Protein: CASRGSDYGYTF. J is TRBJ1-2 and V is TRBV11-2; D not resolved. CDR1 and CDR2 (germline): SGHAT, FQNNGV. V shed 6 bases and J shed 3 bases, with 8 bases lying between them. The CDR3 totals 12 residues. The full variable domain, rest sourced from reference TRBV11-2 and TRBJ1-2, is EAGVAQSPRYKIIEKRQSVAFWCNPISGHATLYWYQQILGQGPKLLIQFQNNGVVDDSQLPKDRFSAERLKGVDSTLKIQPAKLEDSAVYLCASRGSDYGYTFGSGTRLTVV.

The rearrangement joins TRBV28 to TRBJ2-3; tentative D call: TRBD1 (6 bases). V was clipped by 8 bases and J by 1 base, with 10 bases between them. This CDR3 has 13 residues. The germline gives CDR1 MDHEN, CDR2 SYDVKM. The CDR3 sequence is CASEDRRTDTQYF. CDR3 nucleotide sequence: TGTGCCAGCGAAGACAGGCGCACAGATACGCAGTATTTT.

This clone was seen only a few times. The V gene is TRBV10-3, the J gene TRBJ2-7; 8 bases align to TRBD2. This CDR3 has 18 residues. After removal of 0 bases from V and 0 bases from J, the junction contained 10 bases not matched to a gene. Germline CDR1 reads ENHRY; CDR2 reads SYGVKD. CDR3 loop: CAISESIVRGGSSYEQYF. CDR3 DNA: TGTGCCATCAGTGAGTCGATCGTACGGGGGGGGAGCTCCTACGAGCAGTACTTC.

Only one count was recorded for this clone. The rearrangement uses TRBV3-1 (or the pseudogene TRBV3-2) and TRBJ2-3; D not resolved. The CDR3 runs 13 residues. The V and J ends lost 2 bases and 6 bases respectively, with 9 bases between them. CDR1 is LGHDT, CDR2 YNNKEL, per germline (reference sequence). DNA for the CDR3: TGTGCCAGCAGCCAACTTTCCTCGGATACGCAGTATTTT. Its protein is CASSQLSSDTQYF.

The CDR3 sequence: CASSPPPGSYEQYF. DNA of the CDR3: TGCGCCAGCAGTCCGCCCCCGGGAAGCTACGAGCAGTACTTC. The V and J genes are TRBV23-1 and TRBJ2-7; D may be TRBD2 (5 bases). TRBV23-1 is identified as an open reading frame with a role that is uncertain. The CDR3 loop spans 14 amino acids. Trimming pared 4 bases from V and 3 bases from J, leaving 13 bases between.

CDR3 nucleotide sequence: TGTGCCAGCAGTTCTCCGGGAACAAACTACGAGCAGTACTTC. This gives the protein CASSSPGTNYEQYF. This chain links TRBV27 with TRBJ2-7; D may be TRBD2 (5 bases). From germline, CDR1 is MNHEY and CDR2 SMNVEV (reference sequence). V gave up 4 bases and J gave up 3 bases, with 13 bases separating them. The CDR3 loop spans 14 amino acids.

The V and J genes are TRBV29-1 and TRBJ1-6, with 7 bases fitting TRBD1. Germline CDR1 is SQVTM and CDR2 is ANQGSEA. This CDR3 region has 14 residues. J gave up 8 bases and V 5 bases, and 9 bases lay outside the gene matches. CDR3 sequence: CSVSEQGGDSPLHF. CDR3 sequence (DNA): TGCAGCGTTTCCGAACAAGGGGGCGATTCACCCCTCCACTTT.

The gene calls are TRBV2 and TRBJ2-1; perhaps TRBD1 as D (6 bases). Germline V gives CDR1 SNHLY, CDR2 FYNNEI. This CDR3 has 13 amino acids. The V gene lost 9 bases and the J gene lost 3 bases, with 12 bases spanning the gap. This CDR3 reads CARTGTLYNEQFF. As DNA, the CDR3 is TGTGCCAGAACAGGGACCCTCTACAATGAGCAGTTCTTC.

This clone turned up a few times. The chain links TRBV6-6 to TRBJ1-4; tentatively, D is TRBD1 (6 bases). Germline CDR1 and CDR2: MNHNY and SVGAGI (reference sequence). V lost 6 bases and J lost 8, with 19 bases in between. This CDR3 spans 15 amino acids. The CDR3 loop reads CASRGDTDITEKLFF. CDR3 DNA sequence: TGTGCCAGCAGGGGGGACACCGACATCACAGAAAAACTGTTTTTT.

This clone was detected a few times. The rearrangement links TRBV18 to TRBJ1-2, with 7 bases matching TRBD1. Germline CDR1 and CDR2: KGHSH and LQKENI. V trimming: 3 bases; J trimming: 6 bases; junction bases outside the gene matches: 7. The CDR3 extends over 14 amino acids. This CDR3 is CASSPNRDRDGYTF. The CDR3, as DNA: TGTGCCAGCTCACCTAACCGGGACAGAGATGGCTACACCTTC.

The rearrangement uses TRBV19 and TRBJ2-1, with unresolved D. This CDR3 contains 13 residues. V dropped 2 bases and J dropped 4 bases, with 6 bases sitting between them. In germline, CDR1 is LNHDA, CDR2 SQIVND (reference sequence). In DNA form, the CDR3 reads TGTGCCAGTAGTATACAGGCTTACAATGAGCAGTTCTTC. Protein product: CASSIQAYNEQFF. The entire variable domain, with the rest obtained from reference TRBV19 and TRBJ2-1, is as follows: DGGITQSPKYLFRKEGQNVTLSCEQNLNHDAMYWYRQDPGQGLRLIYYSQIVNDFQKGDIAEGYSVSREKKESFPLTVTSAQKNPTAFYLCASSIQAYNEQFFGPGTRLTVL.

The chain is built from TRBV4-1 and TRBJ2-3; no reliable D call. CDR3 length equals 12 residues. V was shortened by 6 bases and J by 5 bases, with 9 bases between the two germline ends. Germline CDR1 is MGHRA and CDR2 is YSYEKL. CDR3 bases: TGCGCCAGCAGTCGACACGTAGATACGCAGTATTTT. This sequence encodes CASSRHVDTQYF.

The chain uses TRBV10-1 and TRBJ1-6; D might be TRBD1 (6 bases). Trimming took 6 bases from V and 1 from J, leaving 19 bases between them. In germline, CDR1 is WNHNN, CDR2 SYGVQD (reference sequence). The CDR3 covers 18 residues. The chain's CDR3 is CASRTGFPVRSYNSPLHF. DNA of the CDR3: TGCGCCAGCAGAACAGGGTTTCCAGTCCGATCCTATAATTCACCCCTCCACTTT.

The chain combines TRBV27 with TRBJ2-7, with TRBD2 identical over 7 bases. V gave up 3 bases and J gave up 3 bases; unmatched junction bases: 2. The germline V gene has CDR1 MNHEY and CDR2 SMNVEV (reference sequence). This CDR3 region has 13 residues. The CDR3 region is CASSLGGHYEQYF. CDR3 in DNA: TGTGCCAGCAGTTTGGGAGGGCACTACGAGCAGTACTTC.

The J gene is TRBJ2-2, the V gene TRBV5-1, with 7 bases that match TRBD2. The CDR3 spans 15 residues. J was trimmed by 2 bases and V by 5 bases; bases with no gene match: 6. Germline assignment: CDR1 SGHRS and CDR2 YFSETQ. The CDR3: CASRAGTTNTGELFF. CDR3 nucleotides: TGCGCCAGCAGGGCCGGGACTACCAACACCGGGGAGCTGTTTTTT.

The DNA for the CDR3 is TGCGCCAGCAGCCAATCTACAGGGTCCCTCCTCTATGGCTACACCTTC. Translation gives CASSQSTGSLLYGYTF. This sequence joins TRBV4-1 and TRBJ1-2, with D possibly matching TRBD1 (6 bases). Germline-derived CDR1 and CDR2 are MGHRA and YSYEKL. The V and J ends lost 2 bases and 4 bases respectively, with 17 bases between them. The CDR3 runs 16 residues.